A single sample gave rise to the 26 T cell receptor beta chains below, sequenced in a study of neurological immune-mediated disorders. TCRdb passed the 5' RACE reads through MiXCR, listing each CDR3 protein once. Among about 36,000 distinct CDR3 sequences listed, under 13% were seen once. The sequencing input was PBMCs. The receptors were sampled from a woman in her 30s with HTLV-1-associated myelopathy (HAM/TSP).

This clonotype was counted at least ten times. The rearrangement links TRBV2 to TRBJ2-5; TRBD2 matches at 8 bases. The CDR3 is made up of 15 amino acids. In germline, CDR1 is SNHLY, CDR2 FYNNEI. With 5 bases clipped from V and 4 bases from J, the junction kept 9 bases outside the gene matches. The CDR3 protein is CASSTGGPAGETQYF. CDR3 sequence (DNA): TGTGCCAGCAGTACGGGGGGGCCGGCGGGAGAGACCCAGTACTTC. The full variable domain, completed using reference TRBV2 and TRBJ2-5, is EPEVTQTPSHQVTQMGQEVILRCVPISNHLYFYWYRQILGQKVEFLVSFYNNEISEKSEIFDDQFSVERPDGSNFTLKIRSTKLEDSAMYFCASSTGGPAGETQYFGPGTRLLVL.

This clonotype has at least ten counts. This chain uses TRBV5-1 with TRBJ2-2; TRBD1 might be the D (6 bases). The germline V and J ends were trimmed by 3 bases and 5 bases, with 14 bases remaining between them. The CDR3 covers 15 residues. CDR1 SGHRS and CDR2 YFSETQ come from the germline V gene. CDR3 DNA sequence: TGCGCCAGCAGCTCCGAGACAGGAGGAACCGGGGAGCTGTTTTTT. Protein product: CASSSETGGTGELFF.

This clonotype was picked up many times. This chain joins TRBV7-9 and TRBJ2-7, with D tentatively TRBD1 (6 bases). The ends were cut back, 5 bases at V and 0 bases at J, with 11 bases in the middle. The CDR3 contains 14 residues. Germline V gene data show CDR1 as SEHNR and CDR2 as FQNEAQ (reference sequence). Written as DNA, the CDR3 is TGTGCCAGCAGCCACGGGACACACTCCTACGAGCAGTACTTC. It encodes CASSHGTHSYEQYF.

This clonotype is labeled medium-sized (0.01 to 0.1%). The V and J genes are TRBV2 and TRBJ1-1; TRBD1 agrees at 10 bases. Germline CDR1 reads SNHLY; CDR2 reads FYNNEI. CDR3 length: 15 amino acids. Trimming took 8 bases from V and 1 from J; bases not matched to a gene: 7. The CDR3 DNA follows: TGTGCCAGCCGGGACAGGGGCGTCAAGAACACTGAAGCTTTCTTT. It specifies CASRDRGVKNTEAFF. Using reference TRBV2 and TRBJ1-1 for the parts outside the CDR3, the full variable domain is EPEVTQTPSHQVTQMGQEVILRCVPISNHLYFYWYRQILGQKVEFLVSFYNNEISEKSEIFDDQFSVERPDGSNFTLKIRSTKLEDSAMYFCASRDRGVKNTEAFFGQGTRLTVV.

There are many counts of this clonotype. This chain joins TRBV4-1 and TRBJ1-5; D remains ambiguous. Germline V gene lookup returns CDR1 MGHRA and CDR2 YSYEKL. Trimming left V 2 bases short and J 3 bases short, with 8 bases between. There are 14 residues in the CDR3. The CDR3 coding sequence is TGCGCCAGCAGCCAAACCTTGATCAATCAGCCCCAGCATTTT. It is translated as CASSQTLINQPQHF.

This clonotype was detected many times. The rearrangement links TRBV5-1 to TRBJ2-2; 8 nucleotides agree with TRBD2. Trimming took 4 bases from V and 3 from J; bases not matched to a gene: 14. This CDR3 contains 18 residues. Germline assignment: CDR1 SGHRS and CDR2 YFSETQ. DNA of the CDR3: TGCGCCAGCAGCCTCGGTGGCGGGCTAGCGGGCCACACCGGGGAGCTGTTTTTT. This encodes CASSLGGGLAGHTGELFF.

This clonotype appeared many times. The chain uses TRBV7-9 and TRBJ2-4; 10 nucleotides match TRBD1. Germline V gives CDR1 SEHNR, CDR2 FQNEAQ (reference sequence). The J segment lost 4 bases and the V segment lost 3 bases, leaving 9 bases of the junction unmatched. This CDR3 comprises 17 residues. CDR3 protein: CASSFDRGRLEKNIQYF. CDR3 nucleotides: TGTGCCAGCAGCTTTGACAGGGGGCGATTGGAGAAAAACATTCAGTACTTC. The full variable domain, in which reference TRBV7-9 and TRBJ2-4 provide the parts outside the CDR3, is DTGVSQNPRHKITKRGQNVTFRCDPISEHNRLYWYRQTLGQGPEFLTYFQNEAQLEKSRLLSDRFSAERPKGSFSTLEIQRTEQGDSAMYLCASSFDRGRLEKNIQYFGAGTRLSVL.

This clonotype was counted ten times or more. The rearrangement joins TRBV5-1 to TRBJ2-3; D perhaps matches TRBD1 (6 bases). The CDR3 is 15 residues long. V lost 2 bases to trimming and J lost 3 bases, with 13 bases between them. The germline V gene has CDR1 SGHRS and CDR2 YFSETQ. For the CDR3, the DNA is TGCGCCAGCAGCTTCCGGACAGATTATACAGATACGCAGTATTTT. Its protein is CASSFRTDYTDTQYF.

This clonotype appeared many times. The chain is built from TRBV6-5 and TRBJ2-3; weak D call: TRBD2 (5 bases). The CDR3 is made up of 15 amino acids. The ends were cut back, 2 bases at V and 1 base at J, with 10 bases in the middle. The germline V gene has CDR1 MNHEY and CDR2 SVGAGI. CDR3 region: CASSYAGVGTDTQYF. The CDR3 DNA follows: TGTGCCAGCAGTTACGCGGGCGTGGGCACAGATACGCAGTATTTT.

The table lists this clonotype with many counts. The chain links TRBV7-9 to TRBJ1-1; D call uncertain. The germline V and J ends were trimmed by 5 bases and 3 bases, with 16 bases remaining between them. This CDR3 is built from 15 residues. The germline V gene encodes CDR1 SEHNR and CDR2 FQNEAQ (reference sequence). CDR3 coding DNA: TGTGCCAGCAGCCCCGACGGAATGTCGTACACTGAAGCTTTCTTT. Amino acid sequence: CASSPDGMSYTEAFF. Complete variable domain (other parts from reference TRBV7-9 and TRBJ1-1): DTGVSQNPRHKITKRGQNVTFRCDPISEHNRLYWYRQTLGQGPEFLTYFQNEAQLEKSRLLSDRFSAERPKGSFSTLEIQRTEQGDSAMYLCASSPDGMSYTEAFFGQGTRLTVV.

This clonotype has ten or more counts. J is TRBJ2-1 and V is TRBV20-1, with D uncertain. CDR1 is DFQATT and CDR2 is SNEGSKA in the germline V gene (reference sequence). The V end lost 3 bases, the J end lost 1 base, and 7 bases lay between the germline ends. The CDR3 is 13 amino acids. The CDR3 region has the DNA TGCAGTGCTAGCCCCCATTCCTACAATGAGCAGTTCTTC. Its translation: CSASPHSYNEQFF.

Many counts were recorded for this clonotype. V gene TRBV20-1 combines with J gene TRBJ2-2, with 9 bases identical to TRBD2. CDR1 and CDR2 from the germline V gene are DFQATT and SNEGSKA (reference sequence). The V and J ends lost 4 bases and 6 bases, in that order; junction bases with no gene match: 6. This CDR3 has 14 residues. CDR3 coding DNA: TGCAGTGCTAAAAAGGGACTAGCTCCCGGGGAGCTGTTTTTT. Translation gives CSAKKGLAPGELFF.

This clonotype was observed many times. CDR3 nucleotides: TGCAGTGCTAGGCGCGGGACAGGGTTGTTTCAGCCCCAGCATTTT. Its translation: CSARRGTGLFQPQHF. The gene calls are TRBV20-1 and TRBJ1-5; 9 nucleotides agree with TRBD1. The germline V gene has CDR1 DFQATT and CDR2 SNEGSKA (reference sequence). This CDR3 spans 15 amino acids. J gave up 6 bases and V 3 bases, and 9 bases lay outside the gene matches.

This clonotype was picked up many times. V usage is TRBV6-6 and J usage is TRBJ1-4; D is ambiguous. Germline loops: CDR1 MNHNY, CDR2 SVGAGI (reference sequence). The CDR3 length is 11 residues. V was trimmed by 6 bases and J by 8 bases, leaving 7 bases between them. Here the CDR3 DNA reads TGTGCCAGCAGAATTCGAGAAAAACTGTTTTTT. It yields the protein CASRIREKLFF.

This clonotype was detected many times. This rearrangement joins TRBV2 to TRBJ2-7, with D possibly being TRBD1 (7 bases). CDR1 is SNHLY, CDR2 FYNNEI, per germline. The germline V and J ends were trimmed by 5 bases and 5 bases, with 16 bases remaining between them. This CDR3 is 14 amino acids long. CDR3 region: CASSRVDREDEQYF. CDR3 coding DNA: TGTGCCAGCAGTCGAGTCGACAGGGAGGACGAGCAGTACTTC. The whole variable domain, filled in from reference TRBV2 and TRBJ2-7, reads EPEVTQTPSHQVTQMGQEVILRCVPISNHLYFYWYRQILGQKVEFLVSFYNNEISEKSEIFDDQFSVERPDGSNFTLKIRSTKLEDSAMYFCASSRVDREDEQYFGPGTRLTVT.

At least ten counts were recorded for this clonotype. The genes are TRBV19 and TRBJ2-1, with D perhaps assigned TRBD1 or TRBD2 (5 bases each). From germline, CDR1 is LNHDA and CDR2 SQIVND (reference sequence). V gave up 6 bases and J gave up 1 base, with 16 bases separating them. This CDR3 comprises 16 residues. The CDR3 loop reads CASSHRGAGSYNEQFF. CDR3 DNA: TGTGCCAGTAGCCATAGAGGGGCCGGTTCCTACAATGAGCAGTTCTTC.

This clonotype was seen at least ten times. The chain combines TRBV5-1 with TRBJ1-2; D remains unclear. Trimming took 4 bases from V and 7 from J, leaving 20 bases between them. Germline V CDR1 and CDR2: SGHRS, YFSETQ. There are 15 residues in the CDR3. The CDR3 nucleotides are TGCGCCAGCAGCCCACGGGAGGCGGATGCTCGTGGCTACACCTTC. Its translation: CASSPREADARGYTF.

In its sample, this clonotype was seen many times. The chain has TRBV5-1 and TRBJ2-3; D is ambiguous. The V and J ends lost 1 base and 6 bases respectively, with 3 bases between them. The CDR3 totals 11 residues. CDR1 and CDR2 (germline): SGHRS, YFSETQ. The CDR3: CASSLSDTQYF. The CDR3 bases are TGCGCCAGCAGCTTGTCGGATACGCAGTATTTT.

This chain uses TRBV20-1 with TRBJ2-3; D gene uncertain. Germline lookup yields CDR1 DFQATT and CDR2 SNEGSKA (reference sequence). The CDR3 spans 13 residues. The ends were cut back, 5 bases at V and 2 bases at J, with 11 bases in the middle. The DNA for the CDR3 is TGCAGTGCTCACTGGACCAACACAGATACGCAGTATTTT. Amino acids: CSAHWTNTDTQYF.

Ten or more counts support this clonotype. The chain links TRBV6-5 to TRBJ2-1; unclear D gene. CDR3 length equals 13 residues. The V gene's germline CDR1 is MNHEY and CDR2 SVGAGI. Deletions cut 7 bases from V and 5 bases from J, with 12 bases between. The CDR3 region has the DNA TGTGCCAGCACCGGTAGGTCCGACAATGAGCAGTTCTTC. Encoded protein: CASTGRSDNEQFF.

This clonotype was counted ten times or more. The gene calls are TRBV6-6 and TRBJ2-1, with 10 bases lining up with TRBD2. With 2 bases clipped from V and 7 bases from J, the junction kept 5 bases outside the gene matches. The germline gives CDR1 MNHNY, CDR2 SVGAGI (reference sequence). The CDR3 sequence is 15 residues long. CDR3 bases: TGTGCCAGCAGTTACCAACTAGCGGGGTATAATGAGCAGTTCTTC. This gives the protein CASSYQLAGYNEQFF.

Ten or more counts support this clonotype. This sequence joins TRBV12-3 or TRBV12-4 and TRBJ1-2; TRBD1 aligns across 9 bases. The V gene end was trimmed by 5 bases and the J gene end by 7 bases; junction bases not matched to a gene: 5. This CDR3 contains 13 residues. The CDR3 here is CASSGQGIFGYTF. The CDR3 nucleotides are TGTGCCAGCAGTGGACAGGGGATCTTTGGCTACACCTTC.

This clonotype was seen at least ten times. The gene calls are TRBV20-1 and TRBJ1-2; D is undetermined. Germline loops: CDR1 DFQATT, CDR2 SNEGSKA (reference sequence). This CDR3 region has 12 residues. Trimming left V 1 base short and J 7 bases short, with 10 bases between. The CDR3 protein is CSARVLGGGYTF. The CDR3 region has the DNA TGCAGTGCTAGAGTTCTGGGAGGTGGCTACACCTTC.

This clonotype was counted ten times or more. The chain uses TRBV12-3 or TRBV12-4 and TRBJ1-1; D gene uncertain. The V end was cut by 6 bases, the J end by 6 bases, with 14 bases between. This CDR3 has 13 residues. CDR3 DNA: TGTGCCAGCAGAGACTTAGGAGGGCCTGAAGCTTTCTTT. This translates into CASRDLGGPEAFF.

This clonotype was counted a single time. This may be a read error, as it is one base from a much larger clone. The chain combines TRBV5-1 with TRBJ2-1, with D possibly TRBD1 on 6 matching bases. The CDR3 has 17 residues. The germline V gene has CDR1 SGHRS and CDR2 YFSETQ. V lost 1 base and J 2 bases, leaving 16 bases between the germline ends. In DNA form, the CDR3 reads TGCGCCAGCAGCTTGCGTGGGGGCAGCACTGCCTACAATGAGCAGTTCTTC. It is translated as CASSLRGGSTAYNEQFF.

This clonotype was recorded at least ten times. This rearrangement joins TRBV20-1 to TRBJ1-1; weak D call: TRBD1 (5 bases). Germline V gives CDR1 DFQATT, CDR2 SNEGSKA (reference sequence). CDR3 length equals 15 residues. V was cut by 6 bases and J by 0 bases, with 17 bases left in between. CDR3 sequence: CSATPRTDMNTEAFF. The CDR3 region has the DNA TGCAGTGCCACCCCTCGGACGGACATGAACACTGAAGCTTTCTTT.